Listed here are 23 T cell receptor beta chains from one sample, sequenced in a study of cytomegalovirus exposure and HLA in healthy donors. In the PCR, 60 Vbeta and 13 Jbeta primers were used. The method was immunoSEQ multiplex PCR; TCRdb's version includes in-frame clones alone and lacks a portion of them. The sample shows about 160,000 clones, roughly four fifths of them seen only once. Sequencing was done on a sample of PBMCs. The receptors shown here come from a woman aged 40 to 55 in good health and CMV-seronegative.

The V call is TRBV27, the J call TRBJ2-7; a weak D match, TRBD2 (6 bases). V lost 3 bases, J lost 2 bases, and 14 bases lay in between. Germline CDR1 MNHEY, CDR2 SMNVEV (reference sequence). The CDR3 has 15 amino acids. CDR3 amino acids: CASSFSAGLTYEQYF. CDR3 sequence (DNA): TGTGCCAGCAGTTTTTCCGCGGGACTGACCTACGAGCAGTACTTC.

The table lists this clone with a few counts. Different DNA sequences within this sample yield the same CDR3. The chain is built from TRBV19 and TRBJ1-3; TRBD1 is a possible D gene (5 bases). With 7 bases removed from V and 4 bases from J, the gap between germline ends came to 11 bases. Germline CDR1 LNHDA, CDR2 SQIVND (reference sequence). The CDR3 length is 13 residues. Here the CDR3 reads CASTGTSGNTIYF. In nucleotides, the CDR3 is TGTGCCAGTACCGGGACTTCCGGAAACACCATATATTTT. Variable domain in full (rest from reference TRBV19 and TRBJ1-3): DGGITQSPKYLFRKEGQNVTLSCEQNLNHDAMYWYRQDPGQGLRLIYYSQIVNDFQKGDIAEGYSVSREKKESFPLTVTSAQKNPTAFYLCASTGTSGNTIYFGEGSWLTVV.

This clone was observed a few times. The J gene is TRBJ2-7, the V gene TRBV30; 7 nucleotides line up with TRBD2. The junction had 9 bases not matched to a gene; V was cut back by 4 bases and J by 9 bases. The V gene's germline CDR1 is GTSNPN and CDR2 SVGIG (reference sequence). This CDR3 contains 12 residues. The CDR3 DNA follows: TGTGCCTGGACTCCCTCCGGCGGGAGGCAGTACTTC. Translating it yields CAWTPSGGRQYF.

In its sample, this clone was seen once. The CDR3 spells CAWSVGLAGGRYEQYF. DNA of the CDR3: TGTGCCTGGAGTGTAGGGCTAGCGGGAGGAAGGTACGAGCAGTACTTC. This rearrangement joins TRBV30 to TRBJ2-7, with 11 bases aligning to TRBD2. This CDR3 is 16 amino acids long. Germline V gives CDR1 GTSNPN, CDR2 SVGIG (reference sequence). J gave up 4 bases and V 0 bases, and 8 bases lay outside the gene matches.

This chain links TRBV10-3 with TRBJ1-2, with 7 nucleotides matching TRBD1. The germline gives CDR1 ENHRY, CDR2 SYGVKD. The CDR3 covers 15 residues. The V and J ends lost 10 bases and 1 base, in that order; junction bases with no gene match: 12. The DNA of the CDR3 is TGTGCCACCCAAACCGGGACAGCTTTTAACTATGGCTACACCTTC. It is translated as CATQTGTAFNYGYTF.

V usage is TRBV6-5 and J usage is TRBJ2-1; D possibly corresponds to TRBD2 (5 bases). This CDR3 contains 14 residues. The ends were cut back, 0 bases at V and 8 bases at J, with 11 bases in the middle. Germline V lookup: CDR1 MNHEY, CDR2 SVGAGI. The CDR3 is CASSYSVAGHEQFF. CDR3 nucleotide sequence: TGTGCCAGCAGTTACTCTGTGGCGGGCCATGAGCAGTTCTTC.

This chain connects TRBV2 to TRBJ1-1; no clear D. The length of the CDR3 is 11 residues. With 8 bases removed from V and 5 bases from J, the gap between germline ends came to 9 bases. Germline CDR1 SNHLY, CDR2 FYNNEI. The CDR3 DNA reads TGTGCCAGCGCGGTATTAACTGAAGCTTTCTTT. Amino acids: CASAVLTEAFF.

The gene calls are TRBV10-3 and TRBJ1-4; D possibly corresponds to TRBD1 (5 bases). Germline lookup yields CDR1 ENHRY and CDR2 SYGVKD. This CDR3 is 15 amino acids long. V was pared by 6 bases and J by 5 bases, with 16 bases between. As DNA, the CDR3 is TGTGCCATCAGAGATCCGGGCCAGGGCAATGAAAAACTGTTTTTT. Translation gives CAIRDPGQGNEKLFF.

This chain's CDR3 is CASTSGYNEQFF. The DNA for the CDR3 is TGTGCCTCAACGAGCGGCTACAATGAGCAGTTCTTC. This chain uses TRBV11-2 with TRBJ2-1, with a tentative D call TRBD2 (5 bases). This CDR3 contains 12 residues. V lost 11 bases and J 3 bases, leaving 11 bases between the germline ends. Looked up from germline, CDR1 is SGHAT and CDR2 is FQNNGV. Filled out from reference TRBV11-2 and TRBJ2-1, the complete variable domain reads EAGVAQSPRYKIIEKRQSVAFWCNPISGHATLYWYQQILGQGPKLLIQFQNNGVVDDSQLPKDRFSAERLKGVDSTLKIQPAKLEDSAVYLCASTSGYNEQFFGPGTRLTVL.

The rearrangement uses TRBV27 and TRBJ2-7, with D perhaps TRBD1 (6 bases). The germline V gene encodes CDR1 MNHEY and CDR2 SMNVEV (reference sequence). The CDR3 has 15 residues. V lost 5 bases and J 6 bases, leaving 20 bases between the germline ends. The CDR3 region has the DNA TGTGCCAGCAGTGCAATCGGACAGACTTCCGGCGAGCAGTACTTC. Its translation: CASSAIGQTSGEQYF.

The chain has TRBV29-1 and TRBJ2-5; TRBD2 aligns across 7 bases. CDR1 is SQVTM and CDR2 is ANQGSEA in the germline V gene. CDR3 length: 16 amino acids. Trimming took 1 base from V and 0 from J; bases not matched to a gene: 8. The CDR3 region has the DNA TGCAGCGTTGAAGGAATTGATAGCGGGTACCAAGAGACCCAGTACTTC. Translated, it gives CSVEGIDSGYQETQYF.

This clone turned up a few times. The chain recombines TRBV10-3 with TRBJ2-3; the match to TRBD2 covers 14 bases. CDR1 is ENHRY, CDR2 SYGVKD, per germline. The V gene end was trimmed by 6 bases and the J gene end by 5 bases; junction bases not matched to a gene: 13. CDR3 size: 18 residues. The CDR3 reads CAIRLGPGLAGEGDTQYF. CDR3 nucleotide sequence: TGTGCCATCAGACTAGGACCGGGACTAGCGGGAGAGGGAGATACGCAGTATTTT.

V usage is TRBV7-6 and J usage is TRBJ1-4; TRBD1 is a possible D gene (5 bases). CDR1 is SGHVS, CDR2 FNYEAQ, per germline. The CDR3 is made up of 15 amino acids. V dropped 4 bases and J dropped 3 bases, with 12 bases sitting between them. The CDR3 sequence: CASSSPGGANEKLFF. The CDR3 DNA is TGTGCCAGCAGCTCGCCGGGGGGGGCTAATGAAAAACTGTTTTTT.

This chain links TRBV5-8 with TRBJ2-1; 10 bases are shared with TRBD1. The CDR3 sequence is 15 residues long. CDR1 and CDR2 (germline): SGHTS, YDEGEE. Trimming cost V 4 bases and J 3 bases; bases outside gene matches: 4. The CDR3: CASSQGQGYYNEQFF. The CDR3 region has the DNA TGTGCCAGCAGCCAGGGACAGGGGTACTACAATGAGCAGTTCTTC.

V usage is TRBV6-1 and J usage is TRBJ1-5; possibly TRBD1 for D (6 bases). Trimming left V 2 bases short and J 0 bases short, with 17 bases between. The CDR3 is 18 amino acids. CDR1 MNHNS and CDR2 SASEGT come from the germline V gene. CDR3 amino acids: CASSEYHRAGVSNQPQHF. CDR3 in DNA: TGTGCCAGCAGTGAATATCACCGGGCAGGGGTTAGCAATCAGCCCCAGCATTTT.

The chain carries TRBV5-4 and TRBJ1-1; D is unresolved. V was shortened by 1 base and J by 4 bases, with 14 bases between the two germline ends. The CDR3 is 15 residues long. Germline V gives CDR1 SGHNT, CDR2 YYREEE (reference sequence). In nucleotides, the CDR3 is TGTGCCAGCAGCTTGAGTTCCTACGGCGGCACTGAAGCTTTCTTT. As protein: CASSLSSYGGTEAFF.

This chain joins TRBV7-9 and TRBJ2-2; 8 positions match TRBD1. Trimming removed 6 bases from V and 4 bases from J; junction bases left unmatched: 1. Germline V lookup: CDR1 SEHNR, CDR2 FQNEAQ (reference sequence). The CDR3 loop spans 13 amino acids. CDR3 residues: CASSTGGTGELFF. The CDR3 nucleotides read TGTGCCAGCAGTACAGGGGGCACCGGGGAGCTGTTTTTT.

This chain joins TRBV5-1 and TRBJ2-5; 7 positions agree with TRBD1. The CDR3 has 16 residues. Germline assignment: CDR1 SGHRS and CDR2 YFSETQ. The trim removed 0 bases at V and 1 base at J, leaving 6 bases unmatched. The CDR3 spells CASSLVGQGVQETQYF. The DNA for the CDR3 is TGCGCCAGCAGCTTGGTCGGGCAGGGGGTCCAAGAGACCCAGTACTTC.

This clone was counted a single time. The rearrangement links TRBV30 to TRBJ2-5; D gene unclear. Trimming removed 7 bases at V and 1 base at J, with 4 bases between. Germline V gene sequence: CDR1 GTSNPN, CDR2 SVGIG (reference sequence). This CDR3 region has 10 residues. This CDR3 reads CASGQETQYF. The CDR3 bases are TGTGCCTCGGGCCAAGAGACCCAGTACTTC.

This CDR3 is CASSRLGKAIEQGGYTF. CDR3 in DNA: TGCGCCAGCAGTCGACTCGGGAAGGCCATAGAGCAGGGGGGCTACACCTTC. The V call is TRBV5-1, the J call TRBJ1-2; perhaps TRBD1 as D (6 bases). Germline V gene data show CDR1 as SGHRS and CDR2 as YFSETQ. Trimming cost V 5 bases and J 8 bases, with 28 bases left between them. The CDR3 is 17 residues long. Looking up the rest from reference TRBV5-1 and TRBJ1-2 gives the full variable domain: KAGVTQTPRYLIKTRGQQVTLSCSPISGHRSVSWYQQTPGQGLQFLFEYFSETQRNKGNFPGRFSGRQFSNSRSEMNVSTLELGDSALYLCASSRLGKAIEQGGYTFGSGTRLTVV.

This sequence joins TRBV21-1 and TRBJ1-2. TRBV21-1 is a known pseudogene. This CDR3 spans 15 amino acids. This chain's CDR3 is CASSAGSAGRGGYTF. The CDR3 bases are TGTGCCAGCAGCGCTGGGAGCGCCGGGAGGGGAGGCTACACCTTC.

The chain has TRBV5-1 and TRBJ2-5; 9 nucleotides agree with TRBD1. Germline V gene sequence: CDR1 SGHRS, CDR2 YFSETQ. This CDR3 spans 15 amino acids. J was trimmed by 3 bases and V by 6 bases; bases with no gene match: 9. In DNA, the CDR3 is TGCGCCAGCACCAAGACAGGGGGTTATGAAGAGACCCAGTACTTC. It codes for CASTKTGGYEETQYF.

The J gene is TRBJ2-2, the V gene TRBV9, with a tentative D call TRBD1 (6 bases). The ends were cut back, 2 bases at V and 3 bases at J, with 11 bases in the middle. The CDR3 runs 15 residues. CDR1 is SGDLS and CDR2 is YYNGEE in the germline V gene. CDR3 bases: TGTGCCAGCAGCGTTCTTCCAGGGGACACCGGGGAGCTGTTTTTT. This codes for CASSVLPGDTGELFF.